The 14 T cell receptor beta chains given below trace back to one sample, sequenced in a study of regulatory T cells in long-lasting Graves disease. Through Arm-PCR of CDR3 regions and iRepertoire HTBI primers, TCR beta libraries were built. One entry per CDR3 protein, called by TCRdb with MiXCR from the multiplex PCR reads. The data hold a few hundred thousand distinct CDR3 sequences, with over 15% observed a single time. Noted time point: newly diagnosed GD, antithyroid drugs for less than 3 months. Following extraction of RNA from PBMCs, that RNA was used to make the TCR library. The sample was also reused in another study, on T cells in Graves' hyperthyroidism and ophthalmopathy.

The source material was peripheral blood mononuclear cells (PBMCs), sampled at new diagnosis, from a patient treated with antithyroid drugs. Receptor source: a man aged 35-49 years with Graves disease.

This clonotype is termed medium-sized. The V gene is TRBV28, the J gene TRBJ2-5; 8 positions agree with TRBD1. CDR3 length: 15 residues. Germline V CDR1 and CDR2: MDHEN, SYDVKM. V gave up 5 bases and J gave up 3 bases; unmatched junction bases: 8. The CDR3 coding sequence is TGTGCCAGCAGTCCGGGGACAGGATGGGAAGAGACCCAGTACTTC. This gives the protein CASSPGTGWEETQYF.

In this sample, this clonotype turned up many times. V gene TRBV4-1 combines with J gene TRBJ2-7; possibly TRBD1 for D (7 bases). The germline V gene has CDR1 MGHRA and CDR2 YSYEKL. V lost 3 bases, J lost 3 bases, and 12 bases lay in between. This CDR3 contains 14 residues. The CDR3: CASSHTQGGYEQYF. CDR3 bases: TGCGCCAGCAGCCACACGCAGGGGGGCTACGAGCAGTACTTC.

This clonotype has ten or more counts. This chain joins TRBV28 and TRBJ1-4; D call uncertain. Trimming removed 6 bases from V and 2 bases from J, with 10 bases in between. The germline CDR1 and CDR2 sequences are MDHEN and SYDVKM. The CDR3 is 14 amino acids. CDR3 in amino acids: CASRLDPTNEKLFF. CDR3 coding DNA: TGTGCCAGCAGATTGGATCCCACTAATGAAAAACTGTTTTTT.

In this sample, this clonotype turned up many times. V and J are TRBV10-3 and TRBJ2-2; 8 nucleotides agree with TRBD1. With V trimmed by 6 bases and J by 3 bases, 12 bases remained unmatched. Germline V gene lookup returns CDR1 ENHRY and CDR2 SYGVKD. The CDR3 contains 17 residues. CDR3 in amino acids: CAISPWTGQKDTGELFF. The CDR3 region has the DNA TGTGCCATCAGCCCCTGGACAGGGCAGAAGGACACCGGGGAGCTGTTTTTT.

CDR3 in DNA: TGCAGTGCTAGAAAAGATACTAGCGGAGGTCTCTCCTACGAGCAGTACTTC. Its translation is CSARKDTSGGLSYEQYF. The chain has TRBV20-1 and TRBJ2-7; 8 bases line up with TRBD2. Germline CDR1 is DFQATT and CDR2 is SNEGSKA (reference sequence). The CDR3 runs to 17 residues. V dropped 2 bases and J dropped 0; count of bases not matched to a gene: 12.

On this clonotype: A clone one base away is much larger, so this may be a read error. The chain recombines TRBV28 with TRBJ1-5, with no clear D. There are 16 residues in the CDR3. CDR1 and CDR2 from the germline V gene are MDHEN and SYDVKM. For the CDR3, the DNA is TGTGCCGGCAGTTTGATGTCCGTGACTTTCAATCAGCCCCAGCATTTT. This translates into CAGSLMSVTFNQPQHF.

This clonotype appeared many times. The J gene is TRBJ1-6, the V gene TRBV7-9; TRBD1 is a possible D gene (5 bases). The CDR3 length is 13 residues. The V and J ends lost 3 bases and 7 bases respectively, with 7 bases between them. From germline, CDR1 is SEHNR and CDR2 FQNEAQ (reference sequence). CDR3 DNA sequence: TGTGCCAGCAGCTTCCCAGGGAATTCACCCCTCCACTTT. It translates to CASSFPGNSPLHF.

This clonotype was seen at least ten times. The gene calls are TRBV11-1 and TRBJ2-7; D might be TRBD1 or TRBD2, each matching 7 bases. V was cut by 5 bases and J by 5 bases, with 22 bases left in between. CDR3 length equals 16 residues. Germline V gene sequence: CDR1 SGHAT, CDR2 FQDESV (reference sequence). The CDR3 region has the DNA TGTGCCAGCAGCCCCCGGACCAGGGGGGGGGCCGACGAGCAGTACTTC. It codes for CASSPRTRGGADEQYF.

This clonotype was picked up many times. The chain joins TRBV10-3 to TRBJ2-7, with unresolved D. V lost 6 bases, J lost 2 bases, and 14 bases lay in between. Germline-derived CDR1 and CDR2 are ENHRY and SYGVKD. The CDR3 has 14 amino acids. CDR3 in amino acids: CAISEARHPYEQYF. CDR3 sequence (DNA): TGTGCCATCAGCGAGGCCCGACATCCCTACGAGCAGTACTTC.

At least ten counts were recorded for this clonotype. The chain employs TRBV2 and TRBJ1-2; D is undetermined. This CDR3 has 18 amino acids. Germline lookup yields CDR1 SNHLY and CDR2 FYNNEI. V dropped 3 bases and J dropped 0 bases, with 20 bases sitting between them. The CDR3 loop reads CASSDLPSFPRANYGYTF. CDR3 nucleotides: TGTGCCAGCAGTGACCTGCCGAGCTTCCCCCGAGCTAACTATGGCTACACCTTC.

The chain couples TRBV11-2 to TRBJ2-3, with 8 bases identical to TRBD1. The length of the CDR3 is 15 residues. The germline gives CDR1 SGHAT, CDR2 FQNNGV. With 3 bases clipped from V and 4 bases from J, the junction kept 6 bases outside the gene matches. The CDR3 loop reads CASSFSRTGSDTQYF. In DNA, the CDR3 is TGTGCCAGCAGCTTCTCCAGGACAGGGTCAGATACGCAGTATTTT.

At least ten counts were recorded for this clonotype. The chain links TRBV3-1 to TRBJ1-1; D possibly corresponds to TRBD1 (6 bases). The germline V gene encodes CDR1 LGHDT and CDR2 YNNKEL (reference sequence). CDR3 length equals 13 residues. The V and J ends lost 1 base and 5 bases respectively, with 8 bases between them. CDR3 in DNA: TGTGCCAGCAGCCAAGCCAGGGGAACTGAAGCTTTCTTT. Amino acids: CASSQARGTEAFF. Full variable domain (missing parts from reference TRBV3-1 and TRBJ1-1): DTAVSQTPKYLVTQMGNDKSIKCEQNLGHDTMYWYKQDSKKFLKIMFSYNNKELIINETVPNRFSPKSPDKAHLNLHINSLELGDSAVYFCASSQARGTEAFFGQGTRLTVV.

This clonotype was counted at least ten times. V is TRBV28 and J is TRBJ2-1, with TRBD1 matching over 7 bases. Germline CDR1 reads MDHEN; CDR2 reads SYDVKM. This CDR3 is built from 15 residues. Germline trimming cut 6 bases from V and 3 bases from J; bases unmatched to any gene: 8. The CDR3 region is CASRSGGPIYNEQFF. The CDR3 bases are TGTGCCAGCAGGTCAGGGGGTCCCATCTACAATGAGCAGTTCTTC.

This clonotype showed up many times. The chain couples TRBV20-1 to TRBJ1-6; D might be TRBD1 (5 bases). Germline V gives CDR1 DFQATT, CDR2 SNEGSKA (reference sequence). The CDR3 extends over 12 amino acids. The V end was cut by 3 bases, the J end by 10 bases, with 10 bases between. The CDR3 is CSARRGNSPLHF. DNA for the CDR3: TGCAGTGCTAGGCGGGGGAACTCACCCCTCCACTTT.